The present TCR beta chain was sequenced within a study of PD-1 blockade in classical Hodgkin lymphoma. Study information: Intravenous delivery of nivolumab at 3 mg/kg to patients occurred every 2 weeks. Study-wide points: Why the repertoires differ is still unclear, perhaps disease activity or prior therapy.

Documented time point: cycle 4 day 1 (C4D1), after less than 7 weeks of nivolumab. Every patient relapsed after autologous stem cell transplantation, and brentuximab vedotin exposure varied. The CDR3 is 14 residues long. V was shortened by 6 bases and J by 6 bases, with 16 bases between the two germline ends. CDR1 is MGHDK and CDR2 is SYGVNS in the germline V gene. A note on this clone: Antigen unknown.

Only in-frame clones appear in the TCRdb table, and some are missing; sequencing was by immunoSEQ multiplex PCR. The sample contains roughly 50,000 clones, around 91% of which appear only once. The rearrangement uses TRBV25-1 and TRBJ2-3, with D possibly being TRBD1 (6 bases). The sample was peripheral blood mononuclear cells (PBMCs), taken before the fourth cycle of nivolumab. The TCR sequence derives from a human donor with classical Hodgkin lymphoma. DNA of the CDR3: TGTGCCAGCAGAAGGGACATGGGGTCGGATACGCAGTATTTT. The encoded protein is CASRRDMGSDTQYF.